This T cell receptor beta chain is drawn from a study of cytomegalovirus exposure and HLA in healthy donors. Study-wide findings and caveats: Later analysis demonstrated an association between a missense DCLRE1C variant and TCR beta V- and J-gene trimming. Most subjects had HLA-A and HLA-B alleles reportedly predicted accurately by TCR beta sequences. Across all donors, roughly uniform sequencing depth was an assumption of the presence/absence analyses. Later analysis reportedly placed an Asian-associated ancestry cluster below the roughly 630-donor mean in N-insertions.

Details on this clone: Its specificity is unknown.

Trimming left V 0 bases short and J 3 bases short, with 12 bases between. The germline V gene encodes CDR1 LGHNA and CDR2 YSLEER. This CDR3 is built from 16 residues. PCR amplification relied on 60 Vbeta primers (plus 13 Jbeta primers). Here immunoSEQ multiplex PCR was the method, and the copy in TCRdb shows in-frame clones only, minus some. Of 140,000 to 150,000 clones listed, around 67% are singletons. This chain connects TRBV4-3 to TRBJ1-5; D possibly corresponds to TRBD1 (5 bases). Source material: PBMCs. This clonotype originated in a woman younger than 35 in good health and CMV-seronegative. CDR3 sequence reads: CASSQDREELNQPQHF. The CDR3 region has the DNA TGCGCCAGCAGCCAAGACAGGGAAGAGCTCAATCAGCCCCAGCATTTT.